These T cell receptor beta chains were read from a single sample in a study of blood T cell repertoires in COVID-19. The method was immunoSEQ multiplex PCR; TCRdb's version includes in-frame clones alone and lacks a portion of them. This table has around 61,000 clones, about 90% appearing once. The sequencing input was peripheral blood. The receptors stem from a man between 60 and 70 years old with acute or convalescent COVID-19. Both conserved end residues are part of each CDR3. The D gene is left open where the match is weak. Size tells how often a clone was seen (once, few, many) or the class of an expanded clone, and some rows leave it out.

>few|TRBJ1-2|TRBV5-1|TRBD1
CASSLPTGSGGYTF
TGCGCCAGCAGCTTACCGACAGGGTCGGGTGGCTACACCTTC
>-|TRBJ2-7|TRBV25-1|TRBD2
CASRRLAGYEQYF
TGTGCCAGCAGGAGACTAGCGGGGTACGAGCAGTACTTC
>-|TRBJ1-1|TRBV6-5|TRBD1
CASRRAGQGSTEAFF
TGTGCCAGCAGGAGAGCCGGACAGGGGAGCACTGAAGCTTTCTTT
>-|TRBJ2-5|TRBV5-6|-
CASSLDSVETQYF
TGTGCCAGCAGCTTGGACTCGGTGGAGACCCAGTACTTC
>once|TRBJ1-6|TRBV19|-
CATGEARYNSPLHF
TGTGCCACCGGAGAGGCCCGTTATAATTCACCCCTCCACTTT
>-|TRBJ1-2|TRBV9|-
CASSVISGLSGYTF
TGTGCCAGCAGCGTAATAAGCGGGCTCAGTGGCTACACCTTC
>-|TRBJ1-1|TRBV29-1|TRBD1
CSVNRGNGNTEAFF
TGCAGCGTTAACAGGGGAAACGGGAACACTGAAGCTTTCTTT
>-|TRBJ1-4|TRBV24-1|-
CATSDPSTGNEKLFF
TGTGCCACCAGTGACCCGTCAACAGGAAATGAAAAACTGTTTTTT
>-|TRBJ2-3|TRBV6-5|-
CASSYSITGGGNTQYF
TGTGCCAGCAGTTACTCGATCACAGGGGGGGGGAATACGCAGTATTTT
>-|TRBJ1-2|TRBV14|TRBD1
CASSQDFRGHAF
TGTGCCAGCAGCCAAGATTTCAGGGGGCACGCCTTC
>-|TRBJ2-3|TRBV7-6|TRBD1
CWTGSTDTQYF
TGTTGGACAGGCAGCACAGATACGCAGTATTTT
>-|TRBJ2-5|TRBV6-5|TRBD2
CASTRGGVEETQYF
TGTGCCAGCACCCGGGGGGGAGTTGAGGAGACCCAGTACTTC
>-|TRBJ1-1|TRBV2|TRBD1
CASGRGPETEAFF
TGTGCCAGCGGCAGGGGGCCGGAGACTGAAGCTTTCTTT
>-|TRBJ1-3|TRBV7-9|TRBD1
CASSSGGSGNTIYF
TGTGCCAGCAGCTCAGGGGGCTCTGGAAACACCATATATTTT
>-|TRBJ2-7|TRBV2|TRBD1
CASAGQGGYEQYF
TGTGCCAGCGCCGGACAGGGGGGCTACGAGCAGTACTTC
>-|TRBJ2-7|TRBV18|TRBD1
CASSDRDRGPYEQYF
TGTGCCAGCTCAGACCGGGACAGGGGTCCCTACGAGCAGTACTTC
>once|TRBJ1-1|TRBV11-2|-
CASSLGGHATTFF
TGTGCCAGCAGCTTAGGGGGACATGCGACGACTTTCTTT
>-|TRBJ1-6|TRBV7-2|TRBD1
CASSPAGDSRYNSPLHF
TGTGCCAGCAGCCCGGCCGGGGACAGCCGGTATAATTCACCCCTCCACTTT
>once|TRBJ2-1|TRBV6-4|TRBD1
CASSDSATGVSNEQFF
TGTGCCAGCAGTGACTCAGCGACAGGGGTAAGCAATGAGCAGTTCTTC
>-|TRBJ1-5|TRBV6-5|-
CASSWDINSNQPQHF
TGTGCCAGCAGCTGGGACATCAATAGCAATCAGCCCCAGCATTTT
>-|TRBJ2-7|TRBV7-8|-
CASSLRDSPRDYEQYF
TGTGCCAGCAGCTTAAGGGATTCTCCCCGGGACTACGAGCAGTACTTC
>-|TRBJ2-1|TRBV3-1/TRBV3-2|-
CASSQDPPRSPNEQFF
TGTGCCAGCAGCCAAGACCCTCCCCGGTCGCCCAATGAGCAGTTCTTC
>once|TRBJ1-4|TRBV9|-
CASSVSQGRTNEKLFF
TGTGCCAGCAGCGTATCCCAGGGAAGGACTAATGAAAAACTGTTTTTT
>few|TRBJ2-5|TRBV6-5|-
CASRDLGRAGETQYF
TGTGCCAGCAGAGATCTTGGCAGGGCAGGAGAGACCCAGTACTTC